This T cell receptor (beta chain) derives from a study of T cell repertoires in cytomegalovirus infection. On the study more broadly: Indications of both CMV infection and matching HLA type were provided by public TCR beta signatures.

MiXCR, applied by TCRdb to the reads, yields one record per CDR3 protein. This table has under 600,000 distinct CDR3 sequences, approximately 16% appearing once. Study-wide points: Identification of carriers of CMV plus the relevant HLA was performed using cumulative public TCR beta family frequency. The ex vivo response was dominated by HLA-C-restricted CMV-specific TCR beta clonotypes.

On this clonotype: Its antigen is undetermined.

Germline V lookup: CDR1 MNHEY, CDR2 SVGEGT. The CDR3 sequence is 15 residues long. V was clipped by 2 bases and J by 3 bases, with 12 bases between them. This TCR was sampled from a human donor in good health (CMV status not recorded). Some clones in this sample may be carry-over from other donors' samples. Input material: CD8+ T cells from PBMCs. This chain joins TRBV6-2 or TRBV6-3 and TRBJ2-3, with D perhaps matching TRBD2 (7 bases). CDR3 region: CASSYMGGGTDTQYF. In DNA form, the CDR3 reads TGTGCCAGCAGTTACATGGGAGGGGGGACAGATACGCAGTATTTT.